This TCR beta chain was captured in a study of cytomegalovirus exposure and HLA in healthy donors. Study-level information: It was reported in a later analysis that the approximately 120 validation repertoires used the same platform as the 550 to 850 first-cohort repertoires.

Sequenced by immunoSEQ multiplex PCR; TCRdb stores in-frame clones only, minus some. The repertoire includes 85,000 to 120,000 clones, about 85% of them detected once, and around 1.7% sits in the top ten. As concerns this clone: Antigen unknown.

The study, taken as a whole, reports: Clusters of TCRs from the first cohort tended to co-occur in the 110 or so validation repertoires (as a later analysis found). The CMV antigen specificity of a few CMV-associated chains was confirmed through in vitro analysis. Overall, approximately 150 TCR beta chains were annotated as cytomegalovirus-associated.

V lost 3 bases to trimming and J lost 0 bases, with 11 bases between them. Germline CDR1 is MDHEN and CDR2 is SYDVKM. This CDR3 comprises 16 residues. The sample comprised PBMCs. V and J are TRBV28 and TRBJ1-4, with unresolved D. The sequence was collected from a young woman in good health and CMV-seropositive. Here the CDR3 DNA reads TGTGCCAGCAGTTTGAAACCGCCGGCAACTAATGAAAAACTGTTTTTT. Its protein product is CASSLKPPATNEKLFF. The entire variable domain, with the rest obtained from reference TRBV28 and TRBJ1-4, is as follows: DVKVTQSSRYLVKRTGEKVFLECVQDMDHENMFWYRQDPGLGLRLIYFSYDVKMKEKGDIPEGYSVSREKKERFSLILESASTNQTSMYLCASSLKPPATNEKLFFGSGTQLSVL.